This record looks at one TCR beta chain sequence and its context. CDR1 and CDR2 (germline): MGHRA, YSYEKL. The CDR3 runs to 15 residues. Trimming took off 0 bases at V and 5 bases at J, with 11 bases between the two ends. TCRdb's copy holds only in-frame clones and misses some; the assay was immunoSEQ multiplex PCR. This sample has roughly 320,000 clones; 85% to 95% occur once, and the top ten carry approximately 4.1%. The sample belongs to a study of blood T cell repertoires in COVID-19. Exposed participants encountered a COVID-19 case during the 2 weeks preceding study entry. The chain links TRBV4-1 to TRBJ1-5; the D gene is possibly TRBD1 (5 bases). Specimen: PBMCs or T cells enriched from blood (not recorded which). This sequence originates from a young woman who had been exposed to COVID-19. The CDR3, as DNA: TGCGCCAGCAGCCAAGATGACAGAACTTATCAGCCCCAGCATTTT. Residues: CASSQDDRTYQPQHF.